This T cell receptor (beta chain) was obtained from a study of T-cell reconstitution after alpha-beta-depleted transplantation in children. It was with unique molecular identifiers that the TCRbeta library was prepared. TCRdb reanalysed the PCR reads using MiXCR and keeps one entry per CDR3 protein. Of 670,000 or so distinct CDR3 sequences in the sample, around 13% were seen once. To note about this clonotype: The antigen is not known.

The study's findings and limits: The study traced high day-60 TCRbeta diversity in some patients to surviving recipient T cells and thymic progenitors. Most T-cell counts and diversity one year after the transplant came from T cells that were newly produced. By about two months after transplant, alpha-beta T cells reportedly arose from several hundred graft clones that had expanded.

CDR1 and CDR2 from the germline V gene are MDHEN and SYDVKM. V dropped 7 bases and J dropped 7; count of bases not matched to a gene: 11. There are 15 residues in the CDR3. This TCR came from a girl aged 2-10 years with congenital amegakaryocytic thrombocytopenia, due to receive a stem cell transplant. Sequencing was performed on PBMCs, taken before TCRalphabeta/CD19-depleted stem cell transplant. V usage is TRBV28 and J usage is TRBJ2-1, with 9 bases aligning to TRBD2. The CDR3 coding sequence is TGTGCCAGCACCCTATGGCGGGAGGGGAATAATGAGCAGTTCTTC. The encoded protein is CASTLWREGNNEQFF.